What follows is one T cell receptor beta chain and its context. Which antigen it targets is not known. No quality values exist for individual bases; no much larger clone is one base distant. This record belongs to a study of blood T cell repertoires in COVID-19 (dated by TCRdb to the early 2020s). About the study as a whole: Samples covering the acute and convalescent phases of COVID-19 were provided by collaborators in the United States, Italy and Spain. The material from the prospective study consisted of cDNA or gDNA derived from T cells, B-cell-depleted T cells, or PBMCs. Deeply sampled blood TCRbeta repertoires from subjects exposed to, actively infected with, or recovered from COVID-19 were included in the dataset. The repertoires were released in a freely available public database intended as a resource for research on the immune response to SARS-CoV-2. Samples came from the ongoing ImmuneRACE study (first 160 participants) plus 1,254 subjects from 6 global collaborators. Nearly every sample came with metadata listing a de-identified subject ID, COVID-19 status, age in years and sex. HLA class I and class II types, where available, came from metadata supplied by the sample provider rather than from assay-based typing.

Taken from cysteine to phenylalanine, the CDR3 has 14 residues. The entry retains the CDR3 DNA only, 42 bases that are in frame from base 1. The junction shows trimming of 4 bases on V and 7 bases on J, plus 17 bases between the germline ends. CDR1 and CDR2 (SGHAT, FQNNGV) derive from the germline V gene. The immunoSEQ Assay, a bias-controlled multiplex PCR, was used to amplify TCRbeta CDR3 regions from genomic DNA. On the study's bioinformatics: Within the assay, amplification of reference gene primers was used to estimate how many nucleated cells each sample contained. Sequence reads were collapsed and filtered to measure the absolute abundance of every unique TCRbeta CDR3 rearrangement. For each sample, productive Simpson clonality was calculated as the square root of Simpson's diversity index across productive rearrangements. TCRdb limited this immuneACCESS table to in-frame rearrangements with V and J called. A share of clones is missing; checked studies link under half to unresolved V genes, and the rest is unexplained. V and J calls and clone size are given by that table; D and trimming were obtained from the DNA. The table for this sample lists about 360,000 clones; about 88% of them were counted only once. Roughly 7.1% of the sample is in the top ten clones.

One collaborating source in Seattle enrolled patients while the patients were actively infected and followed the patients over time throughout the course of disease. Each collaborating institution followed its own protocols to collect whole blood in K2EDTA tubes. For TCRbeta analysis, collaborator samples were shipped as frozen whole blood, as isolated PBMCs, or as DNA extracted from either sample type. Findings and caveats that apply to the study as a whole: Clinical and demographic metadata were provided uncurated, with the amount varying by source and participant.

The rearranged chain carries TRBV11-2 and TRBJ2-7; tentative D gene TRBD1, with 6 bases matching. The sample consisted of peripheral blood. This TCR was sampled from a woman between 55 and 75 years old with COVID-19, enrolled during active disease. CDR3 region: CASSSTRDNLEQYF. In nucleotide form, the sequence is TGTGCCAGCAGCTCGACCCGGGACAACCTAGAGCAGTACTTC.